This T cell receptor (beta chain) was observed in a study of neurological immune-mediated disorders (dated by TCRdb to 2018 to 2020). In terms of the full investigation: Among the roughly 35 multiple sclerosis patients, approximately 30 had relapsing-remitting MS and 3 had secondary progressive MS. Peripheral blood TCR-beta repertoires from HTLV-I-associated myelopathy (HAM/TSP) patients, multiple sclerosis patients and healthy controls were compared by UMI-based sequencing. The roughly 100 TCR-beta libraries included longitudinal samples, technical triplicates and paired sorted CD4+ and CD8+ T-cell subsets alongside PBMC samples. The cohort was made up of approximately 65 subjects, consisting of about 15 HAM/TSP patients, about 35 multiple sclerosis patients and 20 healthy controls. The study at large found these results: In a phylogenetic analysis, the repertoires of 18 out of 34 MS patients fell into a single cluster of related CDR3 sequences, pointing to a possible signature at the repertoire level. Expanded clones from different subjects shared no identical CDR3 amino acid sequences, which suggests that TCR-beta repertoires were private in all groups. TCR clonal expansion was highest in HAM/TSP patients and lowest in MS patients, with MS patients falling below even healthy controls. No association of the MS cluster with clinical or MRI features was observed, and the need for larger cohorts was stated by the authors.

The germline ends are 22 bases apart after V is trimmed by 3 bases and J by 11 bases. CDR1 and CDR2, looked up from the germline V gene, are KGHSH and LQKENI. Including the terminal cysteine and phenylalanine, the CDR3 comprises 15 residues. The entry retains the CDR3 DNA only, 45 bases that are in frame from base 1. This clonotype was seen many times. Its antigen remains undetermined. Nothing much larger sits one base from this clone, and base qualities are not available. cDNA was synthesized by template-switch 5'RACE using a primer with a 10-nucleotide random unique molecular identifier that tagged each TCR transcript. Every sequencing run yielded over 170 million TCR-beta sequences covering 15-18 subjects. The RNeasy kit was used to extract total RNA. TCR-beta VDJ regions were amplified with primers for the TCR constant region and the 5'RACE anchor, using the KAPA Real-time Library Amplification kit. A first PCR added sample indexes and Illumina adaptors, after which a second PCR increased the library yield. The roughly 650 bp TCR product was size-selected on a 2% E-gel SizeSelection system after Ampure bead purification. Before pooling, libraries had their quality checked on a Bioanalyzer, their concentration measured with Qubit, and their quantity determined with the Kapa Library Quantification kit. An Illumina HiSeq 2500 was used to sequence the libraries paired-end at 2 x 150 bp. To increase sequence diversity, roughly 24-31% phiX was spiked into each library pool. As for the original processing: Quality-filtered reads were processed with the UMI-based MiGEC pipeline, which removed over 80% of raw TCR sequences during error correction. IMGT germline references were used for alignment of VDJ genes, and clonotypes were defined by a unique CDR3 amino acid sequence together with V-J genes. VDJtools evaluated clonal expansion, Shannon diversity and CDR3 relatedness (CalcPairwiseDistances, ClusterSamples); CLCbio workbench built phylogenetic trees. Expanded clones were defined as having at least 8 unique UMIs, based on coefficient-of-variation modelling across technical triplicates. Using fastp trimming at Q25 and MiXCR clonotype assembly, TCRdb reanalyzed the public sequencing data and kept in-frame beta chains. Each record represents a unique CDR3 protein, reported with the most common genes and DNA among its rows. None of the V and J calls come from the authors' own analysis; TCRdb made them. For this sample there are 60,000 to 70,000 distinct CDR3 sequences; around 5% appear just once. The leading ten clones occupy roughly 6% of the sample.

Unsorted PBMC libraries were generated from 2 million PBMCs stored in RNAlater at -80 °C until RNA extraction. The multiple sclerosis patients were enrolled in a US clinical protocol that evaluated disease progression with magnetic resonance imaging. PBMCs were separated from peripheral blood using Ficoll-Hypaque density gradient centrifugation and then cryopreserved in liquid nitrogen. The sequenced sample consisted of PBMCs. The sequence derives from a human donor with multiple sclerosis. The donor label of this sample is uncertain. The chain is assembled from TRBV18 and TRBJ1-1, and perhaps TRBD1 as D gene, on 5 matching bases. The CDR3 corresponds to CASSPTGGPRSGAFF. The base sequence is TGTGCCAGCTCACCCACCGGGGGTCCCAGGTCCGGCGCTTTCTTT.